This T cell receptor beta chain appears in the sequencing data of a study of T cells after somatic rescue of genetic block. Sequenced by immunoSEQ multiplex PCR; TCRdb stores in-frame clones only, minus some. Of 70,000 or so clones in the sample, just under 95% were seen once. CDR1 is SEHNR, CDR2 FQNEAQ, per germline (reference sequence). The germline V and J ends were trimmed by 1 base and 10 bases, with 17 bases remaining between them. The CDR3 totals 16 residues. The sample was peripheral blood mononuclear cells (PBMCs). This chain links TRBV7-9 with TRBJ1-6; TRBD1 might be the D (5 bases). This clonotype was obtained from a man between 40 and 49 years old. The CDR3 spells CASSLDRGPSGSPLHF. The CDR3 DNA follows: TGTGCCAGCAGCTTAGATAGGGGCCCTAGCGGGTCACCCCTCCACTTT.